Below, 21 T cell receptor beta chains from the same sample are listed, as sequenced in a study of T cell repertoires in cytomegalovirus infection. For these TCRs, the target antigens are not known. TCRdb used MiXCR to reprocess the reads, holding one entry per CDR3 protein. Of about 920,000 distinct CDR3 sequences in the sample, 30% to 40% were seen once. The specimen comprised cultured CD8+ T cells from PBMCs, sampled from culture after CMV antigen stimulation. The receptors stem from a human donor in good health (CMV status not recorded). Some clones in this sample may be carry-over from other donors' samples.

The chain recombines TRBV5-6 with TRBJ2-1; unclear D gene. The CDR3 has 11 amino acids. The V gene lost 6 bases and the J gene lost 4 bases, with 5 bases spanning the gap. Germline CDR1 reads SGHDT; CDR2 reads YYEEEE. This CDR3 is CASTIYNEQFF. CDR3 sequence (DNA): TGTGCCAGCACGATATACAATGAGCAGTTCTTC. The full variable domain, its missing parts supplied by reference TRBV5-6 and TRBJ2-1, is DAGVTQSPTHLIKTRGQQVTLRCSPKSGHDTVSWYQQALGQGPQFIFQYYEEEERQRGNFPDRFSGHQFPNYSSELNVNALLLGDSALYLCASTIYNEQFFGPGTRLTVL.

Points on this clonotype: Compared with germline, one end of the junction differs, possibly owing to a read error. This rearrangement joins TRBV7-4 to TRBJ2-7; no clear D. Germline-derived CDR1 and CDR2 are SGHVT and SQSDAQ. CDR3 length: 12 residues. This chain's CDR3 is CVSKGNSYEQYF. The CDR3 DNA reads TGTGTCAGCAAGGGCAACTCCTACGAGCAGTACTTC.

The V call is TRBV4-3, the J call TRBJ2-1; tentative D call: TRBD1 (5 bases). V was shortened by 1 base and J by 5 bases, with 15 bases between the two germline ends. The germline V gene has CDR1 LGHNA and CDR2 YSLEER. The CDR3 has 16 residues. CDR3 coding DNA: TGCGCCAGCAGCCAAGTCCTAGGGGTTATTAACAATGAGCAGTTCTTC. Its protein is CASSQVLGVINNEQFF.

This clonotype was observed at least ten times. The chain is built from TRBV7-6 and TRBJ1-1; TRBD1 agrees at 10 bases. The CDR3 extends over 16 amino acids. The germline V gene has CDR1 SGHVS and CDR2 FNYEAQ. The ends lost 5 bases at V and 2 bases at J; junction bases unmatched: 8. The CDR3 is CASSGPGTGANTEAFF. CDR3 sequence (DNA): TGTGCCAGCAGCGGTCCCGGGACAGGGGCCAACACTGAAGCTTTCTTT.

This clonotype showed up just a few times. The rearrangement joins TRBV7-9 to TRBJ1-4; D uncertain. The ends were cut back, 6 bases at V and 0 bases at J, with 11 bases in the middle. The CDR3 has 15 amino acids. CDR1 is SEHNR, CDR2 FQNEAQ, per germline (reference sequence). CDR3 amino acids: CASRAYGATNEKLFF. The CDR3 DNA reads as TGTGCCAGCAGAGCTTACGGTGCAACTAATGAAAAACTGTTTTTT.

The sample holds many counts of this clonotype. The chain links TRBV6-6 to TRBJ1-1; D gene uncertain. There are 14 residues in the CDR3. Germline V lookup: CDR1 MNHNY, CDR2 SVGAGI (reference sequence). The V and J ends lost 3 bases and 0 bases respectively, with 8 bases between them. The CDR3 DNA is TGTGCCAGCAGTTATCTGGGAATGAACACTGAAGCTTTCTTT. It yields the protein CASSYLGMNTEAFF.

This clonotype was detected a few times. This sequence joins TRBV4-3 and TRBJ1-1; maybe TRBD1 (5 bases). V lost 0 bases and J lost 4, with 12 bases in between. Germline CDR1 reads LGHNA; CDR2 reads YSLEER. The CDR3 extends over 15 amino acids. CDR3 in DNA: TGCGCCAGCAGCCAAGATCAAAACGGGGGCACTGAAGCTTTCTTT. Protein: CASSQDQNGGTEAFF.

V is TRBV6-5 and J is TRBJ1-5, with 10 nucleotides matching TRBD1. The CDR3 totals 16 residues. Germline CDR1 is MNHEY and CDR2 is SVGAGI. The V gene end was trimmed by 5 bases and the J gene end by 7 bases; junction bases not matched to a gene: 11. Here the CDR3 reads CASSPGLTGGWQPQHF. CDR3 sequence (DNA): TGTGCCAGCAGTCCCGGCTTGACAGGGGGCTGGCAGCCCCAGCATTTT.

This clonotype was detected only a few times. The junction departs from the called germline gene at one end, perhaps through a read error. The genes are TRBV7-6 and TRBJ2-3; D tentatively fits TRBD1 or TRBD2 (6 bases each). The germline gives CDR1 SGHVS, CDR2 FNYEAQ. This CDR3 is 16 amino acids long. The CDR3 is CASSLAPGGRPDTQYF. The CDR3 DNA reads TGTGCTAGCAGCTTAGCTCCCGGGGGCCGCCCAGATACGCAGTATTTT.

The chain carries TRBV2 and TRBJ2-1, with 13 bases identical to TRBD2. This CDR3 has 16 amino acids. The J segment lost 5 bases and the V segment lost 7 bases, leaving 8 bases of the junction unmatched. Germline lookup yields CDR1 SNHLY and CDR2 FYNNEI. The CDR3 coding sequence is TGTGCCAGCATCGGAGGACTAGCGGGGGTCAACAATGAGCAGTTCTTC. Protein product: CASIGGLAGVNNEQFF. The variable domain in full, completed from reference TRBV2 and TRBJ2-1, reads EPEVTQTPSHQVTQMGQEVILRCVPISNHLYFYWYRQILGQKVEFLVSFYNNEISEKSEIFDDQFSVERPDGSNFTLKIRSTKLEDSAMYFCASIGGLAGVNNEQFFGPGTRLTVL.

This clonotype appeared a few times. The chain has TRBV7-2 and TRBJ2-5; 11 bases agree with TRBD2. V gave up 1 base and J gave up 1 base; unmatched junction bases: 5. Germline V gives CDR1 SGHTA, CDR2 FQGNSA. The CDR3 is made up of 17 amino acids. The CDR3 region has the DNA TGTGCCAGCAGCTTAGAACGACTAGCGGGGTTCCAAGAGACCCAGTACTTC. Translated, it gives CASSLERLAGFQETQYF.

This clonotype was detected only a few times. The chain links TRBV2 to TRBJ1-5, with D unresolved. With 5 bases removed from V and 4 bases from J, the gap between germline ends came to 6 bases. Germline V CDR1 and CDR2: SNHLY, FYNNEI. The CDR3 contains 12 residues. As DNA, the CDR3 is TGTGCCAGCAGTAGGGTAAATCAGCCCCAGCATTTT. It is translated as CASSRVNQPQHF.

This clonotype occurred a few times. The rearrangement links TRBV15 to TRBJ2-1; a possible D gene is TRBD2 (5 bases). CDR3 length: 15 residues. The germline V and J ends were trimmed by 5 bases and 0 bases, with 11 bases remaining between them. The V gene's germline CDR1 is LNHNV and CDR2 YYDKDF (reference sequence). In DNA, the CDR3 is TGTGCCACCAGCTCCACTGGGAGCTCCTACAATGAGCAGTTCTTC. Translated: CATSSTGSSYNEQFF.

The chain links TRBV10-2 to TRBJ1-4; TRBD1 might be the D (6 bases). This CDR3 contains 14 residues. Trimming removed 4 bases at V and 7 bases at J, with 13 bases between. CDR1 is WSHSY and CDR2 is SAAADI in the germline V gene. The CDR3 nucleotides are TGCGCCAGCAGTGGATGGGGGCCGGGTGAAAAACTGTTTTTT. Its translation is CASSGWGPGEKLFF.

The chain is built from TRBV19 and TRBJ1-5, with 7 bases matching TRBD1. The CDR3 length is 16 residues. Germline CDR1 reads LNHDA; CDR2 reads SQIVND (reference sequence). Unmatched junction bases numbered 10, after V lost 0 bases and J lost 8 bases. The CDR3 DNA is TGTGCCAGTAGTATAGATAGAGGGGGCCCAACTGAGCCCCAGCATTTT. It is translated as CASSIDRGGPTEPQHF.

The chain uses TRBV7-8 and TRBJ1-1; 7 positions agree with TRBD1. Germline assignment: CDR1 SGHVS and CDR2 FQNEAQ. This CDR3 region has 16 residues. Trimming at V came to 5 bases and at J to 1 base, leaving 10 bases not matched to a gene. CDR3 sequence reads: CASSLPLTGKNTEAFF. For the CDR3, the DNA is TGTGCCAGCAGCCTCCCCCTGACAGGGAAGAACACTGAAGCTTTCTTT. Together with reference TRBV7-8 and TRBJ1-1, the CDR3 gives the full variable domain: GAGVSQSPRYKVAKRGQDVALRCDPISGHVSLFWYQQALGQGPEFLTYFQNEAQLDKSGLPSDRFFAERPEGSVSTLKIQRTQQEDSAVYLCASSLPLTGKNTEAFFGQGTRLTVV.

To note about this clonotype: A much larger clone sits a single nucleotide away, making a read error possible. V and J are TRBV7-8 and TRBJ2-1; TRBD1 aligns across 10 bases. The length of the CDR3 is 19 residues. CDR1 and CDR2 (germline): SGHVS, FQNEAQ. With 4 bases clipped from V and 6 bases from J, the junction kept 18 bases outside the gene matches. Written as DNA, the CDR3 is TGTGCCAGCAGCTCCGCCGGGACAGGGGACGAAATTTTCTGCAATGAGCAGTTCTTC. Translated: CASSSAGTGDEIFCNEQFF.

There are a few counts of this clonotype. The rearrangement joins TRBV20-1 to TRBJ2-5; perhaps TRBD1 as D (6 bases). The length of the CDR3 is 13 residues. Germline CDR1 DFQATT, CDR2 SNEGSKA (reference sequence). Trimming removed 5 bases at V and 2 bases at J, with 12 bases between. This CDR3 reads CSAEQGFQETQYF. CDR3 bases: TGCAGTGCTGAACAGGGTTTTCAAGAGACCCAGTACTTC.

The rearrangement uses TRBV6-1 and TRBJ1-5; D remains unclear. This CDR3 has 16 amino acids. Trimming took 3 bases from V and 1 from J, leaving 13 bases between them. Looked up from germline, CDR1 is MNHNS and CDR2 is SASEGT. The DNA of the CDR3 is TGTGCCAGCAGTGACGCGGGCGTAGGGAGCAATCAGCCCCAGCATTTT. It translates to CASSDAGVGSNQPQHF.

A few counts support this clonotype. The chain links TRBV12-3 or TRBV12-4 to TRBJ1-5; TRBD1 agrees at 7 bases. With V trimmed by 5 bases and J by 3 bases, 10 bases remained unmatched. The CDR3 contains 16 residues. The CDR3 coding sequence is TGTGCCAGCAGTCTGATTTGGGACAGTGCCAATCAGCCCCAGCATTTT. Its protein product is CASSLIWDSANQPQHF.

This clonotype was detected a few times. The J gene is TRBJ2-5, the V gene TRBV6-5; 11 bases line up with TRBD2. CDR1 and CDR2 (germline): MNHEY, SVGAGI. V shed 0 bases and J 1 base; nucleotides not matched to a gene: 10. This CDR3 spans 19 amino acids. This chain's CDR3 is CASSYSGLAGGRLQETQYF. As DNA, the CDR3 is TGTGCCAGCAGTTACTCGGGGCTAGCGGGGGGCCGACTCCAAGAGACCCAGTACTTC.